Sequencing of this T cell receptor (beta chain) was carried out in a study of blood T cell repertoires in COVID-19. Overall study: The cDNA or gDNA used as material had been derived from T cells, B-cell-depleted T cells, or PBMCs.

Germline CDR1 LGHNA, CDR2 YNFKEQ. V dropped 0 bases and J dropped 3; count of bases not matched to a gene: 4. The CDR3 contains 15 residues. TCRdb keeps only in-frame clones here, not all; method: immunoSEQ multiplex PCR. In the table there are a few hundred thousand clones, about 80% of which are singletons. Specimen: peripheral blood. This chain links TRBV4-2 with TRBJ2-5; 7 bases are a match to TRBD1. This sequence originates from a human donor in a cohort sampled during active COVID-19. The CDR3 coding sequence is TGTGCCAGCAGCCAAGAACTCGGGACAGAAGAGACCCAGTACTTC. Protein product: CASSQELGTEETQYF.